The entry below gives a single T cell receptor (beta chain) sequence along with its context. This entry comes from a study of T-cell reconstitution after alpha-beta-depleted transplantation in children. The germline V gene has CDR1 MNHEY and CDR2 SMNVEV (reference sequence). CDR3 length: 15 residues. Deletions cut 6 bases from V and 3 bases from J, with 18 bases between. Preparation of the TCRbeta library was carried out with unique molecular identifiers. MiXCR, applied by TCRdb to the PCR reads, yields one record per CDR3 protein. In the table there are some 390,000 distinct CDR3 sequences, about a fifth of which are singletons.

The chain recombines TRBV27 with TRBJ2-7; D is unresolved. The sample in question was PBMCs from the stem cell graft donor, obtained from the stem cell graft. The TCR sequence derives from a human donor who donated a stem cell graft to a child with acute myeloid leukemia. CDR3 region: CASSGSAVTRYEQYF. The CDR3, as DNA: TGTGCCAGCAGCGGGTCCGCGGTTACCCGCTACGAGCAGTACTTC.